This entry features one TCR beta chain sequence. Germline loops: CDR1 MGHRA, CDR2 YSYEKL. Between the trimmed V and J ends, which lost 3 bases and 6 bases, there was a span of 12 bases. CDR3 size: 13 residues. The data are from a study of blood T cell repertoires in COVID-19. The assay was immunoSEQ multiplex PCR, and TCRdb's table has in-frame clones only and misses some. The table has 200,000 or so clones, approximately 83% seen once. Recruits, aged roughly 18 to 100 years, lived in 24 US areas. The J gene is TRBJ2-7, the V gene TRBV4-1, with TRBD1 as a possible D gene (6 bases). The sequence was obtained from a woman aged 40 to 49 with acute COVID-19. The sequenced sample consisted of PBMCs or T cells enriched from blood (not recorded which). The CDR3 DNA sequence: TGCGCCAGCAGCCAGACAGGATTGGGCGAGCAGTACTTC. It specifies CASSQTGLGEQYF.